What follows are 14 T cell receptor beta chains derived from one specimen sequenced in a study of T cell responses to AZD1222 COVID-19 vaccine. The protocol was immunoSEQ multiplex PCR, while the TCRdb copy is restricted to in-frame clones and leaves out a portion. The sample records about 55,000 clones, nearly 90% being singletons. The sample was peripheral blood, taken on day 0 of AZD1222 vaccination. The receptors here all came from an adult in good health.

This chain links TRBV2 with TRBJ1-6; D is uncertain. CDR1 and CDR2 from the germline V gene are SNHLY and FYNNEI. This CDR3 region has 15 residues. The V end lost 6 bases, the J end lost 9 bases, and 18 bases lay between the germline ends. CDR3: CASSALGEGGSPLHF. Here the CDR3 DNA reads TGTGCCAGCAGCGCCTTGGGCGAGGGAGGTTCACCCCTCCACTTT.

V usage is TRBV12-3 or TRBV12-4 and J usage is TRBJ1-4, with unresolved D. The V gene lost 3 bases and the J gene lost 6 bases, with 8 bases spanning the gap. CDR3 size: 13 residues. The CDR3 sequence is CASSFAGYEKLFF. CDR3 DNA: TGTGCCAGCAGTTTTGCTGGGTATGAAAAACTGTTTTTT.

This rearrangement joins TRBV2 to TRBJ1-1, with a tentative D call TRBD1 (6 bases). CDR3 length equals 17 residues. Germline lookup yields CDR1 SNHLY and CDR2 FYNNEI. The V end lost 1 base, the J end lost 4 bases, and 19 bases lay between the germline ends. For the CDR3, the DNA is TGTGCCAGCAGTGAAGGGGGGGGCTGGGGTAGATCCACTGAAGCTTTCTTT. Protein product: CASSEGGGWGRSTEAFF. The variable domain in full, with the rest retrieved from reference TRBV2 and TRBJ1-1, is EPEVTQTPSHQVTQMGQEVILRCVPISNHLYFYWYRQILGQKVEFLVSFYNNEISEKSEIFDDQFSVERPDGSNFTLKIRSTKLEDSAMYFCASSEGGGWGRSTEAFFGQGTRLTVV.

V is TRBV12-3 or TRBV12-4 and J is TRBJ1-5; D call uncertain. There are 13 residues in the CDR3. With 1 base removed from V and 5 bases from J, the gap between germline ends came to 6 bases. CDR3 sequence reads: CASSLGGHQPQHF. The CDR3 DNA reads as TGTGCCAGCAGTTTAGGCGGCCATCAGCCCCAGCATTTT.

The V gene is TRBV11-2, the J gene TRBJ1-6; TRBD1 is a possible D gene (6 bases). Trimming shortened V by 6 bases and J by 8 bases, and 20 bases separated the two germline ends. The CDR3 covers 16 residues. Germline-derived CDR1 and CDR2 are SGHAT and FQNNGV. The CDR3 nucleotides are TGTGCCAGCAGTAGGGGGGGGACGTTTGCTGATTCACCCCTCCACTTT. This codes for CASSRGGTFADSPLHF. The variable domain in full, completed from reference TRBV11-2 and TRBJ1-6, reads EAGVAQSPRYKIIEKRQSVAFWCNPISGHATLYWYQQILGQGPKLLIQFQNNGVVDDSQLPKDRFSAERLKGVDSTLKIQPAKLEDSAVYLCASSRGGTFADSPLHFGNGTRLTVT.

The genes are TRBV5-1 and TRBJ1-1, with D uncertain. The CDR3 length is 13 residues. CDR1 is SGHRS and CDR2 is YFSETQ in the germline V gene. The V gene lost 0 bases and the J gene lost 4 bases, with 7 bases spanning the gap. CDR3 in amino acids: CASSLDGGTEAFF. The CDR3 nucleotides are TGCGCCAGCAGCTTGGACGGAGGCACTGAAGCTTTCTTT. Combining the CDR3 with reference TRBV5-1 and TRBJ1-1 gives the whole variable domain KAGVTQTPRYLIKTRGQQVTLSCSPISGHRSVSWYQQTPGQGLQFLFEYFSETQRNKGNFPGRFSGRQFSNSRSEMNVSTLELGDSALYLCASSLDGGTEAFFGQGTRLTVV.

This clone was observed a single time. The chain links TRBV7-2 to TRBJ2-1; D is uncertain. Germline CDR1 reads SGHTA; CDR2 reads FQGNSA. The CDR3 consists of 11 residues. The V and J ends lost 5 bases and 4 bases respectively, with 3 bases between them. The CDR3 loop is CASSPYNEQFF. As DNA, the CDR3 is TGTGCCAGCAGCCCGTACAATGAGCAGTTCTTC.

This sequence joins TRBV12-3 or TRBV12-4 and TRBJ2-5; D gene unclear. V lost 3 bases, J lost 4 bases, and 6 bases lay in between. CDR3 length: 12 residues. CDR3 protein: CASSFVGETQYF. Here the CDR3 DNA reads TGTGCCAGCAGTTTCGTGGGAGAGACCCAGTACTTC.

The chain recombines TRBV12-3 or TRBV12-4 with TRBJ1-1; no definite D call. Trimming left V 7 bases short and J 1 base short, with 10 bases between. There are 13 residues in the CDR3. The CDR3: CASKSGWNTEAFF. The CDR3 DNA follows: TGTGCCAGCAAATCTGGTTGGAACACTGAAGCTTTCTTT.

This clone has only one observation. The J gene is TRBJ1-2, the V gene TRBV7-9; 8 bases line up with TRBD1. J lost 8 bases, V lost 5 bases, and 7 bases had no gene match. The germline gives CDR1 SEHNR, CDR2 FQNEAQ (reference sequence). CDR3 size: 13 residues. The CDR3 is CASSPQGGRGYTF. In DNA, the CDR3 is TGTGCCAGCAGCCCACAGGGGGGCCGGGGCTACACCTTC.

This clone was counted once. The rearrangement uses TRBV18 and TRBJ2-3; perhaps TRBD1 as D (6 bases). Deletions cut 2 bases from V and 4 bases from J, with 10 bases between. The germline V gene has CDR1 KGHSH and CDR2 LQKENI. This CDR3 has 14 amino acids. As DNA, the CDR3 is TGTGCCAGCTCACCAAGGACAGCATCAGATACGCAGTATTTT. Amino acids: CASSPRTASDTQYF.

V gene TRBV24-1 combines with J gene TRBJ1-2; D is unresolved. Germline loops: CDR1 KGHDR, CDR2 SFDVKD. V was pared by 5 bases and J by 4 bases, with 16 bases between. CDR3 length: 15 residues. The CDR3 spells CATSGGDPPTYGYTF. As DNA, the CDR3 is TGTGCCACCAGTGGTGGTGATCCCCCAACCTATGGCTACACCTTC.

The CDR3 protein is CATSRDDRIANYGYTF. The CDR3 DNA follows: TGTGCCACCAGCAGAGATGACAGAATAGCTAACTATGGCTACACCTTC. This rearrangement joins TRBV15 to TRBJ1-2; D might be TRBD1 (5 bases). This CDR3 is built from 16 residues. V lost 0 bases to trimming and J lost 0 bases, with 11 bases between them. Germline V gene data show CDR1 as LNHNV and CDR2 as YYDKDF (reference sequence).

This clone appeared once. In DNA, the CDR3 is TGTGCCAGCAGCTTAGTGAGTCTAGGTAATTCACCCCTCCACTTT. It translates to CASSLVSLGNSPLHF. V is TRBV7-9 and J is TRBJ1-6; D unclear. The germline V gene has CDR1 SEHNR and CDR2 FQNEAQ (reference sequence). CDR3 length equals 15 residues. V lost 1 base and J lost 6, with 10 bases in between.